These 21 T cell receptor beta chains came from one sample sequenced in a study of cytomegalovirus exposure and HLA in healthy donors. A multiplex PCR was run with 60 Vbeta primers and 13 Jbeta primers. Produced via immunoSEQ multiplex PCR; TCRdb's table is partial and in-frame only. The sample has roughly 140,000 clones, over 75% seen once. Sequences were obtained from PBMCs. The receptor set was obtained from a male donor in good health and CMV-seronegative.

V is TRBV9 and J is TRBJ2-3; D possibly corresponds to TRBD2 (5 bases). The germline gives CDR1 SGDLS, CDR2 YYNGEE. The CDR3 runs 16 residues. Trimming left V 0 bases short and J 4 bases short, with 15 bases between. The CDR3: CASSVGGRALSDTQYF. The CDR3 DNA reads as TGTGCCAGCAGCGTAGGAGGGCGGGCCCTCTCAGATACGCAGTATTTT.

The rearrangement links TRBV15 to TRBJ2-3; a possible D gene is TRBD1 (5 bases). The length of the CDR3 is 16 residues. Trimming took 3 bases from V and 0 from J, leaving 13 bases between them. CDR1 LNHNV and CDR2 YYDKDF come from the germline V gene (reference sequence). The CDR3 spells CATSSDRYSSTDTQYF. For the CDR3, the DNA is TGTGCCACCAGCAGCGACAGATACTCTAGCACAGATACGCAGTATTTT.

V gene TRBV7-9 combines with J gene TRBJ1-1; maybe TRBD1 (5 bases). Germline V lookup: CDR1 SEHNR, CDR2 FQNEAQ (reference sequence). The CDR3 length is 13 residues. The V end was cut by 6 bases, the J end by 12 bases, with 20 bases between. The CDR3 nucleotides read TGTGCCAGCAGTTGGACTCCCCGGGGGGAAACTTTCTTT. It is translated as CASSWTPRGETFF.

The chain recombines TRBV7-3 with TRBJ2-2; D gene unclear. CDR3 size: 12 residues. CDR1 is SGHTA, CDR2 FQGTGA, per germline. V was trimmed by 1 base and J by 6 bases, leaving 3 bases between them. The CDR3 here is CASSLRPGELFF. The CDR3 DNA is TGTGCCAGCAGCTTAAGGCCCGGGGAGCTGTTTTTT.

This clone has only one observation. This chain connects TRBV5-4 to TRBJ2-3, with 9 bases identical to TRBD1. The V and J ends lost 5 bases and 1 base, in that order; junction bases with no gene match: 8. Germline assignment: CDR1 SGHNT and CDR2 YYREEE (reference sequence). This CDR3 is 16 amino acids long. CDR3 in DNA: TGTGCCAGCAGGCCAACACAGGGGGCCCGCACAGATACGCAGTATTTT. This translates into CASRPTQGARTDTQYF.

The rearrangement links TRBV7-9 to TRBJ2-2; a weak D match, TRBD2 (5 bases). V was pared by 5 bases and J by 4 bases, with 8 bases between. The CDR3 contains 13 residues. The germline V gene has CDR1 SEHNR and CDR2 FQNEAQ (reference sequence). The CDR3 DNA is TGTGCCAGCAGCGGGAGCGGCACCGGGGAGCTGTTTTTT. Translation: CASSGSGTGELFF.

The chain is built from TRBV5-6 and TRBJ1-3; D not resolved. Germline V gives CDR1 SGHDT, CDR2 YYEEEE. Trimming removed 3 bases at V and 4 bases at J, with 11 bases between. The CDR3 is 14 amino acids. The chain's CDR3 is CASSSDLEGNTIYF. CDR3 sequence (DNA): TGTGCCAGCAGCTCTGACCTAGAAGGAAACACCATATATTTT.

The V gene is TRBV9, the J gene TRBJ2-1; 10 bases match TRBD2. The CDR3 totals 16 residues. Germline CDR1 is SGDLS and CDR2 is YYNGEE. J lost 6 bases, V lost 0 bases, and 6 bases had no gene match. The CDR3 coding sequence is TGTGCCAGCAGCGTAGCTACGGGGACTAGCGTCAATGAGCAGTTCTTC. Protein sequence: CASSVATGTSVNEQFF.

This clone was picked up a small number of times. The chain uses TRBV27 and TRBJ1-5, with 7 nucleotides matching TRBD1. V shed 6 bases, J shed 7 bases, and the junction held 6 bases outside the gene matches. This CDR3 comprises 13 residues. Germline CDR1 and CDR2: MNHEY and SMNVEV (reference sequence). The CDR3 region is CASSPGQAQPQHF. CDR3 DNA sequence: TGTGCCAGCAGCCCCGGACAGGCCCAGCCCCAGCATTTT.

CDR3 in DNA: TGTGCCAGCAGCCTTTTCTTCTCACTAGTAGGAGAGACCCAGTACTTC. Translation gives CASSLFFSLVGETQYF. The chain combines TRBV7-9 with TRBJ2-5, with D possibly matching TRBD2 (5 bases). Trimming removed 5 bases from V and 4 bases from J, with 20 bases in between. The germline V gene has CDR1 SEHNR and CDR2 FQNEAQ (reference sequence). This CDR3 has 16 residues. The variable domain in full, with the rest retrieved from reference TRBV7-9 and TRBJ2-5, is DTGVSQNPRHKITKRGQNVTFRCDPISEHNRLYWYRQTLGQGPEFLTYFQNEAQLEKSRLLSDRFSAERPKGSFSTLEIQRTEQGDSAMYLCASSLFFSLVGETQYFGPGTRLLVL.

In regard to this clone: The same CDR3 can be traced to other DNA sequences in this sample. This chain links TRBV5-1 with TRBJ2-5; TRBD2 matches at 7 bases. This CDR3 comprises 13 residues. The V gene's germline CDR1 is SGHRS and CDR2 YFSETQ. V dropped 0 bases and J dropped 4; count of bases not matched to a gene: 0. CDR3 nucleotide sequence: TGCGCCAGCAGCTTGGGCGGGGGAGAGACCCAGTACTTC. It is translated as CASSLGGGETQYF.

J is TRBJ2-7 and V is TRBV4-3, with 7 positions matching TRBD1. This CDR3 is built from 15 residues. V shed 0 bases, J shed 5 bases, and the junction held 7 bases outside the gene matches. Germline V gene sequence: CDR1 LGHNA, CDR2 YSLEER. DNA of the CDR3: TGCGCCAGCAGCCAAGACGGGGACAGACTGGACGAGCAGTACTTC. This codes for CASSQDGDRLDEQYF.

This clone has only one observation. This chain connects TRBV28 to TRBJ2-3, with 7 bases identical to TRBD2. In germline, CDR1 is MDHEN, CDR2 SYDVKM. J was trimmed by 0 bases and V by 11 bases; bases with no gene match: 5. The CDR3 is 13 residues long. As DNA, the CDR3 is TGTGCCTGGACTAGGGGAAGCACAGATACGCAGTATTTT. Translated: CAWTRGSTDTQYF.

This clone appeared a few times. V usage is TRBV7-3 and J usage is TRBJ1-2; D ambiguous. V lost 5 bases, J lost 4 bases, and 11 bases lay in between. Germline-derived CDR1 and CDR2 are SGHTA and FQGTGA. This CDR3 has 13 residues. The CDR3 sequence: CASSPGGVYGYTF. In nucleotides, the CDR3 is TGTGCCAGCAGCCCCGGTGGAGTCTATGGCTACACCTTC.

The chain uses TRBV4-3 and TRBJ1-1; D call uncertain. Trimming left V 3 bases short and J 4 bases short, with 12 bases between. CDR3 length equals 14 residues. CDR1 and CDR2 (germline): LGHNA, YSLEER. In DNA, the CDR3 is TGCGCCAGCAGCCATGGTCGGGGTCCCACTGAAGCTTTCTTT. As protein: CASSHGRGPTEAFF.

V is TRBV30 and J is TRBJ2-1; D might be TRBD1 (6 bases). Trimming stripped 3 bases from V and 7 bases from J, with 7 bases between. This CDR3 region has 11 residues. CDR1 is GTSNPN and CDR2 is SVGIG in the germline V gene (reference sequence). CDR3 in DNA: TGTGCCTGGAGCAGGGGTAATGAGCAGTTCTTC. Protein: CAWSRGNEQFF.

The V and J genes are TRBV19 and TRBJ2-3; D not resolved. The CDR3 is made up of 13 amino acids. V lost 5 bases and J lost 6, with 12 bases in between. Germline V gives CDR1 LNHDA, CDR2 SQIVND (reference sequence). CDR3 sequence: CASSLLYRDTQYF. CDR3 sequence (DNA): TGTGCCAGTAGTTTACTCTACCGGGATACGCAGTATTTT.

The genes are TRBV11-2 and TRBJ2-7; D is unresolved. Trimming pared 3 bases from V and 6 bases from J, leaving 6 bases between. Per the germline V gene, CDR1 is SGHAT and CDR2 is FQNNGV. This CDR3 region has 11 residues. The CDR3 DNA follows: TGTGCCAGCAGCTTGATGGCCGAGCAGTACTTC. Encoded protein: CASSLMAEQYF.

V and J are TRBV29-1 and TRBJ2-1, with unresolved D. The germline CDR1 and CDR2 sequences are SQVTM and ANQGSEA. V lost 4 bases and J 6 bases, leaving 13 bases between the germline ends. CDR3 length: 13 amino acids. The CDR3 region is CSVVPEESNEQFF. The CDR3 bases are TGCAGCGTTGTCCCCGAGGAAAGCAATGAGCAGTTCTTC.

This sequence joins TRBV5-4 and TRBJ2-7; 7 bases map to TRBD1. Germline V lookup: CDR1 SGHNT, CDR2 YYREEE (reference sequence). With 4 bases clipped from V and 7 bases from J, the junction kept 8 bases outside the gene matches. The CDR3 runs to 13 residues. The CDR3 loop is CASSPDRVGEQYF. The CDR3 coding sequence is TGTGCCAGCAGCCCTGACAGGGTTGGGGAGCAGTACTTC.

The chain carries TRBV11-2 and TRBJ1-2; 8 bases are shared with TRBD1. Germline CDR1 and CDR2: SGHAT and FQNNGV. The trim removed 0 bases at V and 4 bases at J, leaving 4 bases unmatched. This CDR3 is built from 15 residues. In DNA form, the CDR3 reads TGTGCCAGCAGCTTAGATCCGGGACAGGCCTATGGCTACACCTTC. This gives the protein CASSLDPGQAYGYTF. The entire variable domain, with the rest obtained from reference TRBV11-2 and TRBJ1-2, is as follows: EAGVAQSPRYKIIEKRQSVAFWCNPISGHATLYWYQQILGQGPKLLIQFQNNGVVDDSQLPKDRFSAERLKGVDSTLKIQPAKLEDSAVYLCASSLDPGQAYGYTFGSGTRLTVV.